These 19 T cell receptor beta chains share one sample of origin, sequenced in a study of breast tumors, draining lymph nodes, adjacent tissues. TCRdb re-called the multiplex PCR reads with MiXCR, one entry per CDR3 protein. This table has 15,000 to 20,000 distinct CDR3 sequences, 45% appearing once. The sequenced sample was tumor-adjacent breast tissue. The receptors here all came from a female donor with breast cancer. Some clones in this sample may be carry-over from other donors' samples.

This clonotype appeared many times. The CDR3 sequence: CASSWLGQGPDTQYF. The CDR3 nucleotides read TGTGCCAGCAGCTGGCTAGGACAGGGCCCAGATACGCAGTATTTT. The rearrangement joins TRBV7-9 to TRBJ2-3; 8 bases fit TRBD1. The CDR3 runs to 15 residues. The ends lost 4 bases at V and 4 bases at J; junction bases unmatched: 7. The germline gives CDR1 SEHNR, CDR2 FQNEAQ (reference sequence).

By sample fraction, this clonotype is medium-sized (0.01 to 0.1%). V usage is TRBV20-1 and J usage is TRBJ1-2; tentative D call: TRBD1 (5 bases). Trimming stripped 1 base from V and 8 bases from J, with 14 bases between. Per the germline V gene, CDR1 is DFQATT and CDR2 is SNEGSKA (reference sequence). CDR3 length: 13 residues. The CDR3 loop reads CSARVSGSGGYTF. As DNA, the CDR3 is TGCAGTGCTAGAGTTTCAGGGTCTGGCGGCTACACCTTC.

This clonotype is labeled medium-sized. The CDR3 protein is CASSVLSGRAIDEQFF. The DNA for the CDR3 is TGTGCCAGCAGCGTACTTAGCGGGAGGGCCATCGATGAGCAGTTCTTC. This chain connects TRBV9 to TRBJ2-1, with 11 bases lining up with TRBD2. Losses at the gene ends were 1 base for V and 8 bases for J; bases not matched to a gene: 8. CDR3 length: 16 residues. Germline-derived CDR1 and CDR2 are SGDLS and YYNGEE.

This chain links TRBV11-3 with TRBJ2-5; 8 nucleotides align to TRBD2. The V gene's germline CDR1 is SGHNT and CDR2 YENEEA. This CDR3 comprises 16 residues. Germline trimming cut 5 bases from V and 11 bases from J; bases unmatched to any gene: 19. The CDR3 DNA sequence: TGTGCCAGCAGCCAGGAAGCCTCTTCGGGACTAGATACGCAGTACTTC. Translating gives CASSQEASSGLDTQYF.

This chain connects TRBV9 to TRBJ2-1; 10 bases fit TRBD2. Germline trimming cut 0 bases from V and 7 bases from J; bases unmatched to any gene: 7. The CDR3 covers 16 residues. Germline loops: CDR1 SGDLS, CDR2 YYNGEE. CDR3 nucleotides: TGTGCCAGCAGCGTAGGGGCTAGCGGGAGTGGGAATGAGCAGTTCTTC. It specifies CASSVGASGSGNEQFF.

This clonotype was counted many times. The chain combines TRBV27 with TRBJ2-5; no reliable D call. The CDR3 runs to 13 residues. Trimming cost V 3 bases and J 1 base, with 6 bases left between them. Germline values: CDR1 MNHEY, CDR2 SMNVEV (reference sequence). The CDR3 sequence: CASSFVGQETQYF. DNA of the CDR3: TGTGCCAGCAGTTTTGTCGGCCAAGAGACCCAGTACTTC.

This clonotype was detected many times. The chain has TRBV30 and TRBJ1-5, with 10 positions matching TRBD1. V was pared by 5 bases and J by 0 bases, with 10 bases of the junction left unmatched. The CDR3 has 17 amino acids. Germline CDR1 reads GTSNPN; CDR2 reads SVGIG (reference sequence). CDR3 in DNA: TGTGCCTGGGCCGGGACAGGGGCCCATTATAGCAATCAGCCCCAGCATTTT. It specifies CAWAGTGAHYSNQPQHF.

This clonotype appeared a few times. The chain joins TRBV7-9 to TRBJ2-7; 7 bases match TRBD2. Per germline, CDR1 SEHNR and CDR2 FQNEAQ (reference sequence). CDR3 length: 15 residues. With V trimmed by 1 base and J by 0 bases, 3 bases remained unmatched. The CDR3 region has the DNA TGTGCCAGCAGCTTAGAGACTAGCCTCTCCTACGAGCAGTACTTC. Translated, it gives CASSLETSLSYEQYF.

DNA of the CDR3: TGCGCCAGCAGCCAGGTCAGGACAGGCAGCTCCTATAATTCACCCCTCCACTTT. Its translation is CASSQVRTGSSYNSPLHF. The chain combines TRBV4-1 with TRBJ1-6; 7 nucleotides line up with TRBD1. Germline CDR1 reads MGHRA; CDR2 reads YSYEKL. Trimming cost V 3 bases and J 0 bases; bases outside gene matches: 8. This CDR3 region has 18 residues.

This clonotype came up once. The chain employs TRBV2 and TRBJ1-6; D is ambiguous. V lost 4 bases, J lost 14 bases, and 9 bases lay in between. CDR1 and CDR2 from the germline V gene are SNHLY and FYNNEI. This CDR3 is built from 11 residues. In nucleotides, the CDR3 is TGTGCCAGCAGTGTTTTCTCGGCCCTCCACTTT. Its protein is CASSVFSALHF.

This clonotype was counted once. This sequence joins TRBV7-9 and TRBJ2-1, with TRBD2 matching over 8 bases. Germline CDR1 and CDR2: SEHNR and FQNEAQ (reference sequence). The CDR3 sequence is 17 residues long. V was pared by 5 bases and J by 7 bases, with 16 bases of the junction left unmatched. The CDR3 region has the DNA TGTGCCAGCAGCACTGACGGGGGGGCAGACTACATGAATGAGCAGTTCTTC. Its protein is CASSTDGGADYMNEQFF.

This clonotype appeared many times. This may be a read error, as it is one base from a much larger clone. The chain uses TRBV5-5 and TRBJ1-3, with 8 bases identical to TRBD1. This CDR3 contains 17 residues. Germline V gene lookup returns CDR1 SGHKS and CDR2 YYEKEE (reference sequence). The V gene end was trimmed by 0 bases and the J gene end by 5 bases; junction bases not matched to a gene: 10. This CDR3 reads CASSLAVAQGGRNTIYF. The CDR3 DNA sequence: TGTGCCAGCAGCTTGGCTGTGGCACAGGGGGGTAGAAACACCATATATTTT.

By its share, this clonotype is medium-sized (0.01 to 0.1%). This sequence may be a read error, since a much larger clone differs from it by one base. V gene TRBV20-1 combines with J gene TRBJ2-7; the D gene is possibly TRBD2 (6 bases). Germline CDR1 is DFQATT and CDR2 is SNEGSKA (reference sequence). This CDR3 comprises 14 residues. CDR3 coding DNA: TGCAGTGCCATGACGGGGGAGAGCTCCTCCGAGCAGTACTTC. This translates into CSAMTGESSSEQYF.

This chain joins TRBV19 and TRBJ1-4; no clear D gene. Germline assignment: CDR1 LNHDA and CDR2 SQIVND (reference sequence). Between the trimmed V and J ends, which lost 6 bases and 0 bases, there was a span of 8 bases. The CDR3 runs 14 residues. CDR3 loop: CASRSLATNEKLFF. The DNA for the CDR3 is TGTGCCAGTAGGTCCTTGGCAACTAATGAAAAACTGTTTTTT.

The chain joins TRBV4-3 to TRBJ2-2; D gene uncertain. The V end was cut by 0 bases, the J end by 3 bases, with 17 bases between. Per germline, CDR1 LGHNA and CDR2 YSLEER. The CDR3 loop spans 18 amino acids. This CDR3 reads CASSQDLASYSDTGELFF. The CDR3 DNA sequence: TGCGCCAGCAGCCAAGATCTGGCCAGTTACTCGGACACCGGGGAGCTGTTTTTT.

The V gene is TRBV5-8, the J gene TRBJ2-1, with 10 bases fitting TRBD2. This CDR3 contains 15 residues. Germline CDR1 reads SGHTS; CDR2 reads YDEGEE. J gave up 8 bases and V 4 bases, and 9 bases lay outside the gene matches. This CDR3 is CASSQRSGRAHEQFF. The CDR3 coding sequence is TGTGCCAGCAGCCAGAGAAGCGGGAGGGCCCATGAGCAGTTCTTC.

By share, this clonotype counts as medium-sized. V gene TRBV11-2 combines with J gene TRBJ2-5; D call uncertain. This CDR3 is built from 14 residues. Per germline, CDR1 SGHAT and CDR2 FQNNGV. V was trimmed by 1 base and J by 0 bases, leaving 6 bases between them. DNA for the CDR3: TGTGCCAGCAGCTTAGTAAGGGACCAAGAGACCCAGTACTTC. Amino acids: CASSLVRDQETQYF.

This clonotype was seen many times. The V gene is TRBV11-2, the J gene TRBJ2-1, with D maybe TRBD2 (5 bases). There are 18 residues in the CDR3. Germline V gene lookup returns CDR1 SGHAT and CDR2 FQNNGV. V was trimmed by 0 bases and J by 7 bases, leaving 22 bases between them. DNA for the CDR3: TGTGCCAGCAGCTTAGATCTTGTAGCGACGTACCTTTCTAATGAGCAGTTCTTC. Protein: CASSLDLVATYLSNEQFF.

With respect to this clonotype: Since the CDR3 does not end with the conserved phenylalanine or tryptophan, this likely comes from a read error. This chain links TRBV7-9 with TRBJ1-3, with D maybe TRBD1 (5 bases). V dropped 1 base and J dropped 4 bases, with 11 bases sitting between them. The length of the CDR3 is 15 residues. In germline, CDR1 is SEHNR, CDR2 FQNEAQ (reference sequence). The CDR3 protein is CASSLVRGRGNTIYL. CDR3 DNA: TGTGCCAGCAGCTTAGTAAGGGGACGGGGAAACACCATATATCTT.